These T cell receptor beta chains were read from a single sample in a study of radiotherapy plus CTLA-4 blockade in lung cancer. The repertoire was sequenced with immunoSEQ multiplex PCR; TCRdb's copy has only in-frame clones and lacks some. The sample records around 71,000 clones, around 77% being singletons. The sample here was peripheral blood, taken from a patient treated with radiotherapy plus ipilimumab. These receptors all stem from a human donor with non-small cell lung cancer whose response to radiotherapy plus ipilimumab could not be evaluated. Some clones in this sample may be carry-over from other donors' samples. CDR3s include the opening cysteine and the closing phenylalanine or tryptophan. Fields, in order: V gene, J gene, clone size, CDR3 protein. Expanded clones get a size class; other rows say once, few or many, or leave the size out.

V: TRBV5-1
J: TRBJ2-7
size: NA
CDR3: CASSPLAGGAYEQYF

V: TRBV6-5
J: TRBJ1-1
size: once
CDR3: CASSYRGEAFF

V: TRBV4-1
J: TRBJ2-1
size: NA
CDR3: CASSPGLAANGEQFF

V: TRBV27
J: TRBJ2-1
size: NA
CDR3: CASSPLRGTLRSYNEQFF

V: TRBV4-1
J: TRBJ1-3
size: NA
CDR3: CASSQAGGQYSGNTIYF

V: TRBV9
J: TRBJ2-5
size: once
CDR3: CAIFRVRETQYF

V: TRBV7-6
J: TRBJ2-3
size: once
CDR3: CASSLRITDTQYF

V: TRBV6-4
J: TRBJ1-1
size: NA
CDR3: CASSVQGGMNTEAFF

V: TRBV30
J: TRBJ1-1
size: NA
CDR3: CAWSVQGAAEAFF

V: TRBV7-9
J: TRBJ1-2
size: NA
CDR3: CASSLGTGDGYTF

V: TRBV4-3
J: TRBJ1-2
size: NA
CDR3: CASSQDQAGWDYGYTF

V: TRBV5-6
J: TRBJ1-1
size: NA
CDR3: CASSFNSLREAFF

V: TRBV7-2
J: TRBJ1-2
size: NA
CDR3: CASSLDPQGARNYGYTF

V: TRBV18
J: TRBJ2-5
size: NA
CDR3: CASSPPGQIRTQYF

V: TRBV7-8
J: TRBJ2-1
size: NA
CDR3: CASSSTGDNEQFF

V: TRBV7-2
J: TRBJ1-1
size: once
CDR3: CASSLTGVLNTEAFF

V: TRBV11-3
J: TRBJ2-7
size: NA
CDR3: CASSAAAKNEQYF

V: TRBV7-2
J: TRBJ1-1
size: NA
CDR3: CASSLIHGDTEAFF

V: TRBV7-9
J: TRBJ2-6
size: NA
CDR3: CASSFTQGAPSGANVLTF

V: TRBV9
J: TRBJ1-3
size: NA
CDR3: CASSVRSSGNTIYF

V: TRBV21-1
J: TRBJ1-3
size: many
CDR3: CASSKTGDSGNTIYF

V: TRBV2
J: TRBJ2-1
size: NA
CDR3: CASSEGREQFF

V: TRBV18
J: TRBJ1-1
size: medium-sized
CDR3: CASSRQGNTEAFF

V: TRBV28
J: TRBJ1-4
size: NA
CDR3: CASSLFSLREKLFF

V: TRBV7-2
J: TRBJ1-5
size: NA
CDR3: CASSLMQGTNNQPQHF

V: TRBV28
J: TRBJ2-7
size: NA
CDR3: CASSLITFIGQYF

V: TRBV27
J: TRBJ1-2
size: NA
CDR3: CASSSGRDDYGYTF

V: TRBV30
J: TRBJ1-1
size: NA
CDR3: CAWRQEWGEAEAFF

V: TRBV27
J: TRBJ1-1
size: NA
CDR3: CASSLDRVNTEAFF

V: TRBV11-2
J: TRBJ1-2
size: NA
CDR3: CASSRPGVRVNGYTF

V: TRBV9
J: TRBJ2-3
size: NA
CDR3: CASSLSQGGADTQYF

V: TRBV5-1
J: TRBJ2-3
size: NA
CDR3: CASSLNGATDTQYF

V: TRBV6-1
J: TRBJ2-7
size: NA
CDR3: CASSEEHRTYYEQYF

V: TRBV27
J: TRBJ1-3
size: once
CDR3: CASHFTGRQLPSGNTIYF

V: TRBV5-1
J: TRBJ1-1
size: NA
CDR3: CASSSGEEYTEAFF

V: TRBV6-1
J: TRBJ1-2
size: NA
CDR3: CASSATGGFYGYTF

V: TRBV18
J: TRBJ2-7
size: NA
CDR3: CASSPQAGLTYEQYF

V: TRBV4-2
J: TRBJ1-4
size: NA
CDR3: CASSQLGTGRGDEKLFF

V: TRBV12-5
J: TRBJ2-2
size: NA
CDR3: CASGPGHTNTGELFF

V: TRBV5-6
J: TRBJ1-1
size: NA
CDR3: CASSPSYGTEAFF

V: TRBV19
J: TRBJ1-6
size: NA
CDR3: CASSRSGQGGDNSPLHF

V: TRBV5-6
J: TRBJ2-7
size: NA
CDR3: CASSLRGATYEQYF

V: TRBV18
J: TRBJ2-1
size: NA
CDR3: CASSPGTGLYNEQFF

V: TRBV5-6
J: TRBJ2-3
size: NA
CDR3: CASSGGQGSDTQYF

V: TRBV5-4
J: TRBJ1-6
size: NA
CDR3: CASSLGQSSPLHF

V: TRBV4-2
J: TRBJ2-3
size: NA
CDR3: CASSQGQELPTDTQYF